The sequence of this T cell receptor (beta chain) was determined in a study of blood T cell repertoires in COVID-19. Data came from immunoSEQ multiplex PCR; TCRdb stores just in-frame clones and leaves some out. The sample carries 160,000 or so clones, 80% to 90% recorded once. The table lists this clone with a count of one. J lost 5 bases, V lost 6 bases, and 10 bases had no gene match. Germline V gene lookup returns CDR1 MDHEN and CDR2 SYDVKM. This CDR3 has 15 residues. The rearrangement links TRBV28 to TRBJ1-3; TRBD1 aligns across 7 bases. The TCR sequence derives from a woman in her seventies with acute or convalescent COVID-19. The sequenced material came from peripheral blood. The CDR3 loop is CASRRRQGLRNTIYF. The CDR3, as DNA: TGTGCCAGCAGGCGAAGACAGGGTTTAAGAAACACCATATATTTT. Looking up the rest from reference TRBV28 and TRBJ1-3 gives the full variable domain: DVKVTQSSRYLVKRTGEKVFLECVQDMDHENMFWYRQDPGLGLRLIYFSYDVKMKEKGDIPEGYSVSREKKERFSLILESASTNQTSMYLCASRRRQGLRNTIYFGEGSWLTVV.